The sequence of this T cell receptor beta chain was determined in a study of blood T cell repertoires in COVID-19. About the study: Acute-phase and convalescent COVID-19 samples originated in the United States, Italy and Spain.

Assay used: immunoSEQ multiplex PCR; TCRdb lists only in-frame clones, some missing. The table records 35,000 to 50,000 clones, roughly 69% of them present only once. Sequenced sample: peripheral blood. The sequence derives from a man older than 75 with acute or convalescent COVID-19.

The CDR3, as DNA: TGTGCCAGCAGCTTAGCTGGCAGGGAAAACATTCAGTACTTC. Amino acids: CASSLAGRENIQYF. The chain employs TRBV7-8 and TRBJ2-4; a weak D match, TRBD1 (5 bases). The CDR3 is 14 residues long. Per the germline V gene, CDR1 is SGHVS and CDR2 is FQNEAQ. V lost 0 bases and J lost 5, with 8 bases in between. The full variable domain, its missing parts supplied by reference TRBV7-8 and TRBJ2-4, is GAGVSQSPRYKVAKRGQDVALRCDPISGHVSLFWYQQALGQGPEFLTYFQNEAQLDKSGLPSDRFFAERPEGSVSTLKIQRTQQEDSAVYLCASSLAGRENIQYFGAGTRLSVL.